This paragraph reports one T cell receptor beta chain. Antigen: not known. This entry is derived from a study of T cell repertoires in cytomegalovirus infection. One entry per CDR3 protein results from TCRdb running MiXCR on the reads. The sample records roughly 350,000 distinct CDR3 sequences, roughly 34% being singletons. CDR3 size: 14 residues. Losses at the gene ends were 1 base for V and 4 bases for J; bases not matched to a gene: 3. CDR1 SGHRS and CDR2 YFSETQ come from the germline V gene. The clonotype comes from a human donor in good health (CMV status not recorded). Some clones in this sample may be carry-over from other donors' samples. V and J are TRBV5-1 and TRBJ2-7; 9 bases fit TRBD2. Sequenced here: cultured PBMCs, sampled from culture after CMV antigen stimulation. The CDR3 loop reads CASSLSSGIYEQYF. The CDR3 coding sequence is TGCGCCAGCAGCTTGTCTAGCGGGATATACGAGCAGTACTTC.